The sample holds a few counts of the clone carrying this TCR beta chain. The antigen remains undetermined. The genes are named according to mouse. The read halts 4 residues ahead of the CDR3 end, with the missing end drawn from the germline J gene. The data stem from a study of CD8+ T cells in alopecia areata. Across the study: Grafted skin came from C3H/HeJ donors with spontaneous alopecia (about 6-13 months old) and was placed on approximately 7-10-week-old female C3H/HeJ mice. The study, taken as a whole, reports: Scalp sample sequencing also detects resident alphabeta T cells of normal skin.

Extracted RNA was reverse transcribed, and the resulting cDNA served as sequencing template. TCRdb keeps only in-frame clones here, not all; method: immunoSEQ multiplex PCR. This sample carries under 20,000 clones and no singletons, and around 33% goes to the top ten. Trimming removed 1 base from V and 4 bases from J, with 14 bases in between. Germline CDR1 is NNHDY and CDR2 is SYVADS. This CDR3 is built from 16 residues. The study sorted pooled cutaneous lymph node cells by CD4, CD8alpha, NKG2D, NKG2ACE and other markers. The receptor was isolated from a C3H/HeJ mouse with alopecia areata. For this mouse line, the MHC haplotype is H2-k. The chain carries TRBV13-3 and TRBJ2-2; a weak D match, TRBD2 (7 bases). What was sequenced was CD8+ T cells sorted from a lymph node. The covered CDR3 bases are TGTGCCAGCAGTGATTACGGGGGGCTTGTCACCGGG. This encodes CASSDYGGLVTG. The CDR3 in its entirety is CASSDYGGLVTGQLYF.